This TCR beta chain originates from a study of blood T cell repertoires in COVID-19. The CDR3 covers 14 residues. V was trimmed by 0 bases and J by 4 bases, leaving 9 bases between them. Germline CDR1 ENHRY, CDR2 SYGVKD. Produced via immunoSEQ multiplex PCR; TCRdb's table is partial and in-frame only. The data hold approximately 250,000 clones, with approximately 88% observed a single time. This clone was picked up one time. The sample taken for sequencing was PBMCs or T cells enriched from blood (not recorded which). The chain recombines TRBV10-3 with TRBJ1-2; D is unresolved. The source of this sequence is a woman aged 40 to 55 with acute COVID-19. The CDR3 DNA sequence: TGTGCCATCAGTGAGTCCGGCGGACTCTATGGCTACACCTTC. It codes for CAISESGGLYGYTF.